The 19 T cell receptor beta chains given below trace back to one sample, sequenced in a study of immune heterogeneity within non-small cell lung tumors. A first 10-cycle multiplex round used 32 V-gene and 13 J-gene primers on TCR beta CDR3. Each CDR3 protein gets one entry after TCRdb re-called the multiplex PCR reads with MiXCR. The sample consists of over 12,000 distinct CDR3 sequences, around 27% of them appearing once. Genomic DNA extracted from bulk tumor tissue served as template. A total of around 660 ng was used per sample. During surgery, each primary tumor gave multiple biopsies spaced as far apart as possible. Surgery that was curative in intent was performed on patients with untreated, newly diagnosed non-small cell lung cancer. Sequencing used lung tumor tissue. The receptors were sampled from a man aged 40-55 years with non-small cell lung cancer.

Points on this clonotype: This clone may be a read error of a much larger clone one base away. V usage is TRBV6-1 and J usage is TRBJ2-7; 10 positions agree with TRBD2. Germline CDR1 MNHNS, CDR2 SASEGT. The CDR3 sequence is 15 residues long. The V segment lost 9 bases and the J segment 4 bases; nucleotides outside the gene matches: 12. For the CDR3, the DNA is TGTGCCAGGACCCCCCGTCTAGCGGGAGATTACGAGCAGTACTTC. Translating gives CARTPRLAGDYEQYF.

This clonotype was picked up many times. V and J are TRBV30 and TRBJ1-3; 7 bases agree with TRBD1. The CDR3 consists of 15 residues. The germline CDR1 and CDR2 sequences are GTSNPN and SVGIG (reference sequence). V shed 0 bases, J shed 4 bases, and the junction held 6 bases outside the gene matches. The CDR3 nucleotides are TGTGCCTGGAGTGTAGGGGGCGTCGGCGGAAACACCATATATTTT. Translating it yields CAWSVGGVGGNTIYF.

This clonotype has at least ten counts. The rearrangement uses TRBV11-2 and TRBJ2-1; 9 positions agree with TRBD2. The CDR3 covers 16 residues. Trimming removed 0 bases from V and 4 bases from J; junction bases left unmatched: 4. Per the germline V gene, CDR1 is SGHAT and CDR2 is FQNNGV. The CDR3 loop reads CASSLDASGIYNEQFF. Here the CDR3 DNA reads TGTGCCAGCAGCTTAGACGCTAGCGGGATATACAATGAGCAGTTCTTC.

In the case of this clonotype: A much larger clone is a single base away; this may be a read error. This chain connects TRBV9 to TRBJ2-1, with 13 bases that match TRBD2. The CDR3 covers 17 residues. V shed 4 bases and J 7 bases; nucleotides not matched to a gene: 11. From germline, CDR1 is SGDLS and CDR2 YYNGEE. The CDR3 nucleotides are TGTGCCAGCAGCCCAAGACTAGCGGGAGGTTTGGGAAATGAGCAGTTCTTC. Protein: CASSPRLAGGLGNEQFF.

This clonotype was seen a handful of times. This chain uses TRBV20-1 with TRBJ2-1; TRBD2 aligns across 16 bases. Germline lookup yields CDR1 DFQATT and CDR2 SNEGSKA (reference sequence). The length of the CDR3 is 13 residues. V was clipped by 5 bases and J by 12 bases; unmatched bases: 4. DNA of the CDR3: TGCAGTGCTCCGGGACTAGCGGGAGGGGGGCAGTTCTTC. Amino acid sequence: CSAPGLAGGGQFF.

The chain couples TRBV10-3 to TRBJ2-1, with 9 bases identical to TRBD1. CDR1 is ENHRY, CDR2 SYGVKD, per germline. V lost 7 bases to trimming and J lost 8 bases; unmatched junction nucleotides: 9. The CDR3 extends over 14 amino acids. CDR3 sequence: CAIKRDRDFDEQFF. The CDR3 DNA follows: TGTGCCATCAAAAGGGACAGGGATTTCGATGAGCAGTTCTTC.

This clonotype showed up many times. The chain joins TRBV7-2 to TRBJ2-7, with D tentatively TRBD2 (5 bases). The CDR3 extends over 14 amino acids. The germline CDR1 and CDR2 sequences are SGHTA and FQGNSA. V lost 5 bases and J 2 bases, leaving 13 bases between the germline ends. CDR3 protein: CASSPRTLAYEQYF. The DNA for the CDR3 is TGTGCCAGCAGCCCGAGGACTTTAGCCTACGAGCAGTACTTC.

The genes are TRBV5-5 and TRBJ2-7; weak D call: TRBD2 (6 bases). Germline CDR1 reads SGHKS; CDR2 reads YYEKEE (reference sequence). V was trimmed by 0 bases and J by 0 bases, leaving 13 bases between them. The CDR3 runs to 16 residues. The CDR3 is CASSLGGTISSYEQYF. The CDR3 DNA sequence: TGTGCCAGCAGCTTGGGCGGGACCATTAGCTCCTACGAGCAGTACTTC.

CDR3: CASSYIFRGGPGNTIYF. The CDR3 coding sequence is TGTGCCAGCAGTTACATCTTCCGCGGGGGACCTGGAAACACCATATATTTT. The chain recombines TRBV6-9 with TRBJ1-3, with a possible D match to TRBD1 (5 bases). The CDR3 is 17 amino acids. Germline V gene sequence: CDR1 MNHGY, CDR2 SVAAGI. V was trimmed by 3 bases and J by 2 bases, leaving 17 bases between them.

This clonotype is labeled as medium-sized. For the CDR3, the DNA is TGCAGTGCTAGAGTATCCGGACAGACCAATCAGCCCCAGCATTTT. Translation: CSARVSGQTNQPQHF. V and J are TRBV20-1 and TRBJ1-5; D perhaps matches TRBD1 (6 bases). V was cut by 1 base and J by 3 bases, with 13 bases left in between. Germline V gene sequence: CDR1 DFQATT, CDR2 SNEGSKA (reference sequence). The CDR3 is made up of 15 amino acids.

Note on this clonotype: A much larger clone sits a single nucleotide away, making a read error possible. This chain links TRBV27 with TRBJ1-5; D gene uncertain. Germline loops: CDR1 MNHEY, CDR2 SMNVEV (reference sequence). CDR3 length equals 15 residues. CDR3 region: CVSSEGRWSNQPQHF. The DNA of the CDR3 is TGTGTCAGCAGTGAAGGGAGGTGGAGCAATCAGCCCCAGCATTTT.

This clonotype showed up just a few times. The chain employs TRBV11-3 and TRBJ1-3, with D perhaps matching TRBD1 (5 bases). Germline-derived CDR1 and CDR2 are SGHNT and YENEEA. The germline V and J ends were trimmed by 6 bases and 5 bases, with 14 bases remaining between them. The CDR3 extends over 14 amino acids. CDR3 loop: CASRSGTSRNTIYF. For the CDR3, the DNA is TGTGCCAGCAGATCCGGGACGTCAAGAAACACCATATATTTT.

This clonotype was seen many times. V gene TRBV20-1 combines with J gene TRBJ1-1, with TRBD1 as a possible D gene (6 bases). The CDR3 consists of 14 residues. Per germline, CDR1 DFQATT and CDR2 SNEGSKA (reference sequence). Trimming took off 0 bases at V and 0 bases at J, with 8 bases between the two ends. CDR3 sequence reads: CSARDGQLNTEAFF. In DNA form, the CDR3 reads TGCAGTGCTAGAGATGGACAGCTGAACACTGAAGCTTTCTTT.

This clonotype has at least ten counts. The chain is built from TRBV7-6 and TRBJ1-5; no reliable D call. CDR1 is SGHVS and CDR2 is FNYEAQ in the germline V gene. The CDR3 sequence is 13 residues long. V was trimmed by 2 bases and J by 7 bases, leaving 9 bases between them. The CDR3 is CASSLRVGQPQHF. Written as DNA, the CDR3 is TGTGCCAGCAGCTTACGGGTAGGGCAGCCCCAGCATTTT.

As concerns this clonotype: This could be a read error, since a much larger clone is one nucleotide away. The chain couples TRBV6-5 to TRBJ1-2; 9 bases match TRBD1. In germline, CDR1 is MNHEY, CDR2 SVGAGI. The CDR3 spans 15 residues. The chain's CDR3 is CSSSSPTGGDYGYTF. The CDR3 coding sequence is TGTTCCAGCAGTTCGCCGACAGGGGGGGACTATGGCTACACCTTC.

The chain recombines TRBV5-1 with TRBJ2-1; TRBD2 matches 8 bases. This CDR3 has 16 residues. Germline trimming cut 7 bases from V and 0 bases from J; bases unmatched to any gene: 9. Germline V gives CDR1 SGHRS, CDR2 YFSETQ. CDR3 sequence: CASRKLADSSYNEQFF. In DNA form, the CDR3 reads TGCGCCAGCCGCAAACTAGCGGACAGCTCCTACAATGAGCAGTTCTTC.

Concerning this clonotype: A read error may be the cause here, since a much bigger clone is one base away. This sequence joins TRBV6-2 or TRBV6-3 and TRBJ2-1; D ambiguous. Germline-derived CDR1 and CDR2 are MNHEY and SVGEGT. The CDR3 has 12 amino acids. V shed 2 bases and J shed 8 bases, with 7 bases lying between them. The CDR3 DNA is TGTGCCAGCAGTTACGCGACCGATGAGCAGTTCTTC. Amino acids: CASSYATDEQFF.

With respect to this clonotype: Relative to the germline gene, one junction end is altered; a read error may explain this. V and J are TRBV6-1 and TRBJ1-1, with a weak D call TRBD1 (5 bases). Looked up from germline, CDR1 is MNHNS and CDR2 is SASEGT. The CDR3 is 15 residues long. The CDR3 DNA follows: TGTGGCAGCGACCGGGACCTCCGGAGGGTCACTGAAGCTTTATTT. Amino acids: CGSDRDLRRVTEALF.

The CDR3 loop is CASSHWGQGMNTEAFF. CDR3 bases: TGCGCCAGCAGCCATTGGGGGCAGGGGATGAACACTGAAGCTTTCTTT. This chain uses TRBV5-1 with TRBJ1-1, with D possibly being TRBD1 (6 bases). Germline-derived CDR1 and CDR2 are SGHRS and YFSETQ. Trimming left V 4 bases short and J 0 bases short, with 16 bases between. The CDR3 has 16 residues.